The present entry profiles one T cell receptor (beta chain) with its context. The data belong to a study of T cell responses to AZD1222 COVID-19 vaccine. The CDR3 has 14 amino acids. V lost 8 bases and J lost 6, with 16 bases in between. Germline CDR1 and CDR2: MGHDK and SYGVNS. Repertoires were generated with immunoSEQ multiplex PCR, while TCRdb's copy carries only in-frame clones and drops some. Here the sample spans around 100,000 clones, more than 90% being singletons. Source: peripheral blood, taken on day 0 of AZD1222 vaccination. The chain combines TRBV25-1 with TRBJ1-4; D gene ambiguous. The TCR sequence derives from an adult in good health. The CDR3 DNA sequence: TGTGCCAGCGCAACCGGGCCGTTCGATGAAAAACTGTTTTTT. It yields the protein CASATGPFDEKLFF.